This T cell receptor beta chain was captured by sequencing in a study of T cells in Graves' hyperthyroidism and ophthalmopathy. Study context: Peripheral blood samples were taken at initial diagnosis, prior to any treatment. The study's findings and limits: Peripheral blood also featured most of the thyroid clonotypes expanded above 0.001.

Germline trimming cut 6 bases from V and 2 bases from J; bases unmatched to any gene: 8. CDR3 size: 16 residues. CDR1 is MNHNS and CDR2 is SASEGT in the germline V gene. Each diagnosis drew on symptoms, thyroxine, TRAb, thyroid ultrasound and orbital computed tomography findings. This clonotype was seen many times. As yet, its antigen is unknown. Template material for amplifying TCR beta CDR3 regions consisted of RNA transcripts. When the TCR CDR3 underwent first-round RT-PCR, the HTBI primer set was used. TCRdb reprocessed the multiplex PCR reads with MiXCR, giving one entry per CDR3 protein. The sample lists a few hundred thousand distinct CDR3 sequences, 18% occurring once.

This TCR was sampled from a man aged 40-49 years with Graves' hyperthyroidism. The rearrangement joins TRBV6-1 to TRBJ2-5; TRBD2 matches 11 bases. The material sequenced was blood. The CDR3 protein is CASRDRLAGNQETQYF. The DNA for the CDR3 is TGTGCCAGCAGGGACAGACTAGCGGGGAATCAAGAGACCCAGTACTTC.